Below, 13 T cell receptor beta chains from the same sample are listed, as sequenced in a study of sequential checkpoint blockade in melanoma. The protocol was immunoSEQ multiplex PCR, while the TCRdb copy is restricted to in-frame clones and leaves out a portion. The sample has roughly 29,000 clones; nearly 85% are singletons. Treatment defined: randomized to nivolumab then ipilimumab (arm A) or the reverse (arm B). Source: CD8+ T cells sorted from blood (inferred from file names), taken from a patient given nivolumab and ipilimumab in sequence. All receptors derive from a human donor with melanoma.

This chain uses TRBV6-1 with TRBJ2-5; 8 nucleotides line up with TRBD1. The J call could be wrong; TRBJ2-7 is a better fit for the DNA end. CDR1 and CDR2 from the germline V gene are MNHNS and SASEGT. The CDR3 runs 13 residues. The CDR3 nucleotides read TGTGCCAGCAGTGACAGGGGGCCCCACGAGCAGTACTTC. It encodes CASSDRGPHEQYF.

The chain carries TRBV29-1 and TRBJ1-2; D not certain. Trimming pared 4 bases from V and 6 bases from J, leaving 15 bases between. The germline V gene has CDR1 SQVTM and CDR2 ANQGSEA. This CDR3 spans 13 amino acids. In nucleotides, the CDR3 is TGCAGCGTTGTTTCCGGGTTGAAGGATGGCTACACCTTC. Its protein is CSVVSGLKDGYTF.

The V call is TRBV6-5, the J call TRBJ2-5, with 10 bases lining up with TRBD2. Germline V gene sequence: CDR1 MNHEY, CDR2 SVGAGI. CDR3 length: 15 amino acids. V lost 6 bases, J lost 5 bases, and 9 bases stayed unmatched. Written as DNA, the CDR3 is TGTGCCAGCAGCCCCAGCGGGGGGGCTTTTGAGACCCAGTACTTC. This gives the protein CASSPSGGAFETQYF.

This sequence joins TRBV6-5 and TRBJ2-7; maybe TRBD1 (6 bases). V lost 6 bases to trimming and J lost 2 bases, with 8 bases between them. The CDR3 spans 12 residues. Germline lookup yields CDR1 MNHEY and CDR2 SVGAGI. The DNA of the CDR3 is TGTGCCAGCAGACAGGGCACCTACGAGCAGTACTTC. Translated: CASRQGTYEQYF.

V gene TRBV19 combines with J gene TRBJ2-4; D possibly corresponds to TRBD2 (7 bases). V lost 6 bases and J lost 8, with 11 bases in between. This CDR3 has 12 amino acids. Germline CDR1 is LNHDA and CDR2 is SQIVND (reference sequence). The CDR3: CASRQGGDIQYF. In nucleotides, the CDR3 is TGTGCCAGTAGACAGGGAGGGGACATTCAGTACTTC.

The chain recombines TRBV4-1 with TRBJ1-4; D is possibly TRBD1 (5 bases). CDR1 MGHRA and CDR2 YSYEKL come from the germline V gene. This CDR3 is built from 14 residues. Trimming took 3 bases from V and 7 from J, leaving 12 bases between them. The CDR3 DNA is TGCGCCAGCAGCCAGGGGGGAGAGGTTGAAAAACTGTTTTTT. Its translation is CASSQGGEVEKLFF.

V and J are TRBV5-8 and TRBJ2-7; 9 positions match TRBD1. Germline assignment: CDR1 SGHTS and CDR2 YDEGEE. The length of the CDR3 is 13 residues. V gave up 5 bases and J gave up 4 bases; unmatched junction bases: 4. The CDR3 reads CASRGTGLYEQYF. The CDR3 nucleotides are TGTGCCAGCAGGGGGACAGGGCTTTACGAGCAGTACTTC.

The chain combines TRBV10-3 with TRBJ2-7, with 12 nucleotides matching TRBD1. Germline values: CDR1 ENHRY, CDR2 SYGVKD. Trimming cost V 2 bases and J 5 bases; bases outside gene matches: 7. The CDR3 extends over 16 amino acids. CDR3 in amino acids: CAISEGTGGAFHEQYF. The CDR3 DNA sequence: TGTGCCATCAGTGAGGGGACAGGGGGCGCGTTTCACGAGCAGTACTTC.

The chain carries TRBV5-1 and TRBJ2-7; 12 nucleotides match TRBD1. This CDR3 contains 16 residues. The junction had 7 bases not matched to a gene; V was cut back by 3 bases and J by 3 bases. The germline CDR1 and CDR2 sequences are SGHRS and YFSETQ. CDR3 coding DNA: TGCGCCAGCAGCTGGGGGACAGGGGGCGAGGACTACGAGCAGTACTTC. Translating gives CASSWGTGGEDYEQYF.

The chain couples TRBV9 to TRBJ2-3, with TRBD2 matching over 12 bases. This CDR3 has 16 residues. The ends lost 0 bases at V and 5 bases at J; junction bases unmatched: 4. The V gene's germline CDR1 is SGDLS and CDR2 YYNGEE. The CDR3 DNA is TGTGCCAGCAGCGTAGGTCTAGCGGGGGGGCTAGATACGCAGTATTTT. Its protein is CASSVGLAGGLDTQYF. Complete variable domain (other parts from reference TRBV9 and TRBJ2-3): DSGVTQTPKHLITATGQRVTLRCSPRSGDLSVYWYQQSLDQGLQFLIQYYNGEERAKGNILERFSAQQFPDLHSELNLSSLELGDSALYFCASSVGLAGGLDTQYFGPGTRLTVL.

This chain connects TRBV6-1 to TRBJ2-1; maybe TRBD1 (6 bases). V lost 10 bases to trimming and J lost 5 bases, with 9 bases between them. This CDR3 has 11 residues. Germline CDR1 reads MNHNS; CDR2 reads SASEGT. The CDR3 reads CANRDNNEQFF. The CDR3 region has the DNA TGTGCCAACAGGGACAACAATGAGCAGTTCTTC.

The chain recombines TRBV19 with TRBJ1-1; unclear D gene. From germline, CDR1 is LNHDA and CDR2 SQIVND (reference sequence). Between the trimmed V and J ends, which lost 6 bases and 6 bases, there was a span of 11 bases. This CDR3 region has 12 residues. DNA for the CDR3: TGTGCCAGTAGCTCGATACTTTCTGAAGCTTTCTTT. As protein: CASSSILSEAFF.

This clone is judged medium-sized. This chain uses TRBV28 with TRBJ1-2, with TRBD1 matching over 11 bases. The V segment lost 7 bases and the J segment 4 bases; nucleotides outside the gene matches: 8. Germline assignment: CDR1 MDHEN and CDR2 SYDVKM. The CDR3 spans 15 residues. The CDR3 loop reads CASMRTGGSSYGYTF. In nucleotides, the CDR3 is TGTGCCAGCATGCGGACAGGGGGCTCGAGCTATGGCTACACCTTC.